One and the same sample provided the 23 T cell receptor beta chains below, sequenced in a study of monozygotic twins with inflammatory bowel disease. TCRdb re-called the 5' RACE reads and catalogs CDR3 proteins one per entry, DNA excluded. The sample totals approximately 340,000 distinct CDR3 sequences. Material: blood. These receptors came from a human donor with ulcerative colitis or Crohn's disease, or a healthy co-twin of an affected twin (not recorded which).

This CDR3 reads CSAKAGQVIRHGYTF. The genes are TRBV20-1 and TRBJ1-2; TCRdb lists TRBD1, though no DNA is available to test this call. Germline V gene sequence: CDR1 DFQATT, CDR2 SNEGSKA (reference sequence). This CDR3 has 15 residues.

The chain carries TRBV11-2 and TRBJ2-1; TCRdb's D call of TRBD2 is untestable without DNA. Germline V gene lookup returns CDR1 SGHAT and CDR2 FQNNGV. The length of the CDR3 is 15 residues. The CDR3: CASSLSGGLSSEQFF.

The CDR3 sequence is CASRGVRDTIDNEQFF. The chain is built from TRBV2 and TRBJ2-1; the D call from TCRdb, TRBD1, cannot be confirmed without DNA. The CDR3 runs 16 residues. CDR1 and CDR2 from the germline V gene are SNHLY and FYNNEI.

CDR3: CATSDLPGLGLVGEQFF. The rearrangement links TRBV24-1 to TRBJ2-1; TCRdb's D call of TRBD2 is untestable without DNA. CDR1 and CDR2 (germline): KGHDR, SFDVKD. The CDR3 runs 17 residues.

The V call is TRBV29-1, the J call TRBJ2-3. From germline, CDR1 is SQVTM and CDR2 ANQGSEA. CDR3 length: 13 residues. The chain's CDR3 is CSADLGDTDTQYF.

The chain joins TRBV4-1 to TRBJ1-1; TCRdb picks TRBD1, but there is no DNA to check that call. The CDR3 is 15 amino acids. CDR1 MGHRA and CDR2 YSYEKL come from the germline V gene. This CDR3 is CASSKGSVWGTEAFF.

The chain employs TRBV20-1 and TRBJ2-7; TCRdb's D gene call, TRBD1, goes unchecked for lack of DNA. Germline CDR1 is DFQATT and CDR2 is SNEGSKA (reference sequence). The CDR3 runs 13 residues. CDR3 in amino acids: CSAYQDRDYEQYF.

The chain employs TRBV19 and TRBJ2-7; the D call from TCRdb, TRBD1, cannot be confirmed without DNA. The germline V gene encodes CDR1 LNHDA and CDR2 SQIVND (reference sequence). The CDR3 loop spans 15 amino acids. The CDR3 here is CASSISAGQSYEQYF. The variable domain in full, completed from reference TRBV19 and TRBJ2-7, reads DGGITQSPKYLFRKEGQNVTLSCEQNLNHDAMYWYRQDPGQGLRLIYYSQIVNDFQKGDIAEGYSVSREKKESFPLTVTSAQKNPTAFYLCASSISAGQSYEQYFGPGTRLTVT.

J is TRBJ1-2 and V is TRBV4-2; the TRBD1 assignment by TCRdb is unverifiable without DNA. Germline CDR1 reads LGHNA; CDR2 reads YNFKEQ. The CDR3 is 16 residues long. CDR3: CASSHEGGRGNYGYTF.

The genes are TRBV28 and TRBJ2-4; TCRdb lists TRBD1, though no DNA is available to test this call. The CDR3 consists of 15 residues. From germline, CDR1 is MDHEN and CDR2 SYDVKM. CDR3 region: CASSLYDSGKNIQYF.

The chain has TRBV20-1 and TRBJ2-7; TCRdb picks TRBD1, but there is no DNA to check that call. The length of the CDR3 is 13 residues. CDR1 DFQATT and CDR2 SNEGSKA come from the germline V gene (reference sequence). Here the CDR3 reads CSAVRDNTYEQYF.

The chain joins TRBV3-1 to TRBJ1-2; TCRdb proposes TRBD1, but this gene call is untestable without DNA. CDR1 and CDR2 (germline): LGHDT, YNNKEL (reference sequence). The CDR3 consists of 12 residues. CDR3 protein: CASSQGVEGYTF.

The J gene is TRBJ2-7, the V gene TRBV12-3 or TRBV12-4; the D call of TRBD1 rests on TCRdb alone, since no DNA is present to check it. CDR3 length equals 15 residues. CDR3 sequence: CASSSQGTGSYEQYF.

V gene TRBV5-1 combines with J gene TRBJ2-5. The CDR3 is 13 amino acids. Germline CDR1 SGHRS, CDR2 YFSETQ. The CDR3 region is CASSLVLQETQYF.

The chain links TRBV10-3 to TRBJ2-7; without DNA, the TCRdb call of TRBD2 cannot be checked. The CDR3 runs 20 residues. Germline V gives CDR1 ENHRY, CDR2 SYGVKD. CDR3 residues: CAIRAPPWAEMDGPSYEQYF.

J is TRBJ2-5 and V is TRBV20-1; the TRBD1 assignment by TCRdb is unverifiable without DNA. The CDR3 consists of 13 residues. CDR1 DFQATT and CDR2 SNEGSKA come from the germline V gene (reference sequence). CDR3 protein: CSAYRQASQTQYF.

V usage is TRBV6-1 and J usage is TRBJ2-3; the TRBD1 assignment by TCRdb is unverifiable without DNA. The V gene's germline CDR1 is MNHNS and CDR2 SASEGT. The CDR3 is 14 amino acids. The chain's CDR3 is CASALTDTRDTQYF.

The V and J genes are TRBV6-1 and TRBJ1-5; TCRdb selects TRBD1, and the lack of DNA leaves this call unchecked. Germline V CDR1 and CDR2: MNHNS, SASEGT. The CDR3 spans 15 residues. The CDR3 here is CASSATGDSNQPQHF.

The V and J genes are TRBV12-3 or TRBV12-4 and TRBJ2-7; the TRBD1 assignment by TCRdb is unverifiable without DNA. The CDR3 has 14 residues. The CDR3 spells CASSPGTSEREQYF.

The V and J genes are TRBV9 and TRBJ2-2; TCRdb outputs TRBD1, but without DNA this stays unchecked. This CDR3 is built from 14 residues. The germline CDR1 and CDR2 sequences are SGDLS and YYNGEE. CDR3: CASRTGGATGELFF.

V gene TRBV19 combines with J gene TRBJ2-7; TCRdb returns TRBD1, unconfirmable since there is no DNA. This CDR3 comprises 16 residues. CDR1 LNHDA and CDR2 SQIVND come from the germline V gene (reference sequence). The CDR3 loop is CASRVGWQGDSYEQYF.

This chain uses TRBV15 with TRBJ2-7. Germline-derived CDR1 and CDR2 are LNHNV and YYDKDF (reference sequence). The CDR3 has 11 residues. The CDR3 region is CATSSHYEQYF.

CDR3 loop: CASSRTVLTTDTQYF. The rearrangement uses TRBV6-1 and TRBJ2-3; there is no DNA to check the TCRdb D call of TRBD1. This CDR3 has 15 amino acids. Germline CDR1 and CDR2: MNHNS and SASEGT.